One sample yielded the 15 T cell receptor beta chains listed below, sequenced in a study of T cell changes during pregnancy in multiple sclerosis. Sequencing used immunoSEQ multiplex PCR; TCRdb keeps in-frame clones, though not all of them. This table has about 100,000 clones, about 90% appearing once. Sequences were derived from peripheral blood, sampled in the second trimester of pregnancy. These receptors came from a female donor with multiple sclerosis, enrolled in a pregnancy study.

Points on this clone: Within the sample, other DNA sequences also encode this same CDR3. The CDR3: CASSLGGASNQPQHF. In nucleotides, the CDR3 is TGCGCCAGCAGCTTAGGGGGGGCGAGCAATCAGCCCCAGCATTTT. The chain links TRBV5-1 to TRBJ1-5, with D perhaps matching TRBD1 (6 bases). V lost 2 bases, J lost 1 base, and 10 bases lay in between. From germline, CDR1 is SGHRS and CDR2 YFSETQ. The CDR3 spans 15 residues.

The rearrangement uses TRBV7-6 and TRBJ1-1; 10 bases are shared with TRBD1. The V segment lost 6 bases and the J segment 1 base; nucleotides outside the gene matches: 11. This CDR3 spans 17 amino acids. Germline assignment: CDR1 SGHVS and CDR2 FNYEAQ. As DNA, the CDR3 is TGTGCCAGCAGTCCCCGGGACAGGGGTACGGGGAACACTGAAGCTTTCTTT. Encoded protein: CASSPRDRGTGNTEAFF. Full variable domain (remainder filled in from reference TRBV7-6 and TRBJ1-1): GAGVSQSPRYKVTKRGQDVALRCDPISGHVSLYWYRQALGQGPEFLTYFNYEAQQDKSGLPNDRFSAERPEGSISTLTIQRTEQRDSAMYRCASSPRDRGTGNTEAFFGQGTRLTVV.

This clone was seen ten or more times. The chain links TRBV7-9 to TRBJ1-1; tentatively, D is TRBD1 (5 bases). Trimming took off 5 bases at V and 8 bases at J, with 12 bases between the two ends. This CDR3 has 12 amino acids. Germline loops: CDR1 SEHNR, CDR2 FQNEAQ (reference sequence). As DNA, the CDR3 is TGTGCCAGCAGCCGGTTGACAGAAGAAGCTTTCTTT. Translating gives CASSRLTEEAFF.

This clone has only one observation. This chain uses TRBV7-9 with TRBJ2-5; 8 bases agree with TRBD2. CDR3 length: 13 amino acids. V trimming: 5 bases; J trimming: 4 bases; junction bases outside the gene matches: 3. Germline-derived CDR1 and CDR2 are SEHNR and FQNEAQ (reference sequence). CDR3 region: CASSPGGLETQYF. DNA for the CDR3: TGTGCCAGCAGCCCGGGAGGGCTAGAGACCCAGTACTTC.

This chain connects TRBV28 to TRBJ1-1; TRBD1 might be the D (5 bases). Looked up from germline, CDR1 is MDHEN and CDR2 is SYDVKM. This CDR3 has 15 residues. The ends were cut back, 3 bases at V and 5 bases at J, with 16 bases in the middle. The CDR3: CASSFRFGGETEAFF. Here the CDR3 DNA reads TGTGCCAGCAGTTTTCGTTTCGGGGGGGAAACTGAAGCTTTCTTT.

This clone has a single count. V and J are TRBV6-5 and TRBJ1-2; 10 bases agree with TRBD1. Germline V CDR1 and CDR2: MNHEY, SVGAGI. The trim removed 5 bases at V and 3 bases at J, leaving 6 bases unmatched. The CDR3 covers 15 residues. The CDR3 DNA reads TGTGCCAGCAGTCCCGACAGGGGGCTACACTATGGCTACACCTTC. It translates to CASSPDRGLHYGYTF.

This chain connects TRBV27 to TRBJ2-3; tentative D call: TRBD2 (5 bases). The CDR3 has 16 amino acids. Germline CDR1 reads MNHEY; CDR2 reads SMNVEV (reference sequence). With 3 bases removed from V and 1 base from J, the gap between germline ends came to 14 bases. CDR3 residues: CASSLRRSPRTDTQYF. CDR3 in DNA: TGTGCCAGCAGTTTGAGGAGGTCCCCCCGCACAGATACGCAGTATTTT.

As to this clone: The germline gene is not matched at one end of the junction; a read error may be the cause. V gene TRBV20-1 combines with J gene TRBJ2-7, with D possibly TRBD2 on 5 matching bases. This CDR3 is built from 11 residues. Germline V lookup: CDR1 DFQATT, CDR2 SNEGSKA (reference sequence). CDR3 residues: CSARGGYEQYF. CDR3 DNA sequence: TGCAGTGCGAGAGGAGGCTACGAGCAGTACTTC.

In DNA, the CDR3 is TGTGCCACGGAGCGGGGGGGAGGAAAGACTGAAGCTTTCTTT. This sequence encodes CATERGGGKTEAFF. The chain carries TRBV10-3 and TRBJ1-1, with D possibly matching TRBD1 (5 bases). From germline, CDR1 is ENHRY and CDR2 SYGVKD. V was clipped by 10 bases and J by 5 bases, with 20 bases between them. The CDR3 has 14 residues.

This chain uses TRBV28 with TRBJ1-1; D remains unclear. Trimming removed 6 bases from V and 2 bases from J, with 16 bases in between. There are 15 residues in the CDR3. The germline gives CDR1 MDHEN, CDR2 SYDVKM. DNA for the CDR3: TGTGCCAGCAGCATCCCCCGGACTCTTAACACTGAAGCTTTCTTT. Translated: CASSIPRTLNTEAFF. The full variable domain, rest sourced from reference TRBV28 and TRBJ1-1, is DVKVTQSSRYLVKRTGEKVFLECVQDMDHENMFWYRQDPGLGLRLIYFSYDVKMKEKGDIPEGYSVSREKKERFSLILESASTNQTSMYLCASSIPRTLNTEAFFGQGTRLTVV.

Ten or more counts support this clone. The chain couples TRBV15 to TRBJ1-5, with D tentatively TRBD1 (6 bases). The CDR3 length is 16 residues. In germline, CDR1 is LNHNV, CDR2 YYDKDF (reference sequence). V was cut by 3 bases and J by 0 bases, with 12 bases left in between. The CDR3 loop reads CATSSDRYDSNQPQHF. The CDR3, as DNA: TGTGCCACCAGCAGCGACAGGTACGATAGCAATCAGCCCCAGCATTTT.

The chain couples TRBV14 to TRBJ2-3; 7 positions match TRBD2. Unmatched junction bases numbered 3, after V lost 0 bases and J lost 0 bases. Germline V gene lookup returns CDR1 SGHDN and CDR2 FVKESK. The CDR3 runs to 16 residues. DNA for the CDR3: TGTGCCAGCAGCCAAGAGATTAGCGGGAGCACAGATACGCAGTATTTT. Protein sequence: CASSQEISGSTDTQYF. The complete variable domain, with remaining parts taken from reference TRBV14 and TRBJ2-3, reads EAGVTQFPSHSVIEKGQTVTLRCDPISGHDNLYWYRRVMGKEIKFLLHFVKESKQDESGMPNNRFLAERTGGTYSTLKVQPAELEDSGVYFCASSQEISGSTDTQYFGPGTRLTVL.

V and J are TRBV27 and TRBJ2-3; D perhaps matches TRBD1 (5 bases). Germline V CDR1 and CDR2: MNHEY, SMNVEV (reference sequence). Trimming removed 8 bases at V and 2 bases at J, with 11 bases between. There are 13 residues in the CDR3. CDR3 amino acids: CASLQVSTDTQYF. The CDR3 DNA follows: TGTGCCAGCCTACAGGTTTCCACAGATACGCAGTATTTT.

The V and J genes are TRBV7-9 and TRBJ2-7; no clear D gene. Germline V lookup: CDR1 SEHNR, CDR2 FQNEAQ (reference sequence). The CDR3 sequence is 12 residues long. Trimming stripped 1 base from V and 6 bases from J, with 7 bases between. The DNA of the CDR3 is TGTGCCAGCAGCTTAGAACTTGGCGAGCAGTACTTC. Its protein is CASSLELGEQYF.

As for this clone: This same CDR3 is encoded by further DNA sequences in the sample. V and J are TRBV28 and TRBJ2-7; D ambiguous. Per germline, CDR1 MDHEN and CDR2 SYDVKM. This CDR3 is 12 amino acids long. V lost 1 base and J lost 3, with 4 bases in between. This CDR3 is CASSLSGYEQYF. CDR3 nucleotide sequence: TGTGCCAGCAGTTTATCCGGCTACGAGCAGTACTTC.